These T cell receptor beta chains were read from a single sample in a study of shared clonotypes between healthy human individuals. Libraries were prepared by immunoSEQ multiplex PCR; TCRdb keeps only in-frame clonotypes and omits some of them. The table shows approximately 2.1 million clones, with over 85% occurring only once. Sample: naive CD4+ T cells from PBMCs. Every receptor here comes from a man younger than 35 in good health. Some clones in this sample may be carry-over from other donors' samples. The CDR3 runs from the conserved cysteine through the conserved F or W. Each record gives: clone size, D gene, J gene, V gene, CDR3 DNA, CDR3 protein. A D gene is named only where the DNA matches it firmly. Rows give clone size only sometimes, using once, few, many, or a class for an expanded clone.

clone size: few
D gene: NA
J gene: TRBJ1-1
V gene: TRBV30
CDR3 DNA: TGTGCCTGGAGTGTCCGTGGGAACACTGAAGCTTTCTTT
CDR3 protein: CAWSVRGNTEAFF

clone size: NA
D gene: NA
J gene: TRBJ2-2
V gene: TRBV4-2
CDR3 DNA: TGTGCCAGCAGCCAAGACTTCTGGACACCCAACACCGGGGAGCTGTTTTTT
CDR3 protein: CASSQDFWTPNTGELFF

clone size: NA
D gene: NA
J gene: TRBJ2-7
V gene: TRBV7-9
CDR3 DNA: TGTGCCAGCACCTTAGGTTCCGAGCAGTACTTC
CDR3 protein: CASTLGSEQYF

clone size: NA
D gene: NA
J gene: TRBJ2-2
V gene: TRBV7-9
CDR3 DNA: TGTGCCAGCAGTCGGGCAGCGAACACCGGGGAGCTGTTTTTT
CDR3 protein: CASSRAANTGELFF

clone size: once
D gene: TRBD2
J gene: TRBJ2-5
V gene: TRBV19
CDR3 DNA: TGTGCCAGTAACCCCTTTCTCGGGAGGCCCCAAGAGACCCAGTACTTC
CDR3 protein: CASNPFLGRPQETQYF

clone size: NA
D gene: NA
J gene: TRBJ2-7
V gene: TRBV4-3
CDR3 DNA: TGCGCCAGCAGCCAAAAAGACCGAAGCTCCTACGAGCAGTACTTC
CDR3 protein: CASSQKDRSSYEQYF

clone size: NA
D gene: NA
J gene: TRBJ1-3
V gene: TRBV5-1
CDR3 DNA: TGCGCCAGCAGCTTGGGGGGGACATCAAACGTGGCTGGAAACACCATATATTTT
CDR3 protein: CASSLGGTSNVAGNTIYF

clone size: NA
D gene: NA
J gene: TRBJ2-5
V gene: TRBV6-1
CDR3 DNA: TGTGCCAGCAGTGCTGGGGTTGGGCTCCAAGAGACCCAGTACTTC
CDR3 protein: CASSAGVGLQETQYF

clone size: NA
D gene: NA
J gene: TRBJ1-5
V gene: TRBV15
CDR3 DNA: TGTGCCACCAGCAGTGGGGGCGATCAGCCCCAGCATTTT
CDR3 protein: CATSSGGDQPQHF

clone size: NA
D gene: NA
J gene: TRBJ1-2
V gene: TRBV19
CDR3 DNA: TGTGCCAGTAGTAGGGCCTGGTACAGGGAGCCGAACTATGGCTACACCTTC
CDR3 protein: CASSRAWYREPNYGYTF

clone size: NA
D gene: TRBD1
J gene: TRBJ2-7
V gene: TRBV7-2
CDR3 DNA: TGTGCCAGCAGCTCTGGGACAGCAGCCTACGAGCAGTACTTC
CDR3 protein: CASSSGTAAYEQYF

clone size: NA
D gene: NA
J gene: TRBJ1-5
V gene: TRBV27
CDR3 DNA: TGTGCCAGCAGTTCAGTCCTACCCGATAGCAATCAGCCCCAGCATTTT
CDR3 protein: CASSSVLPDSNQPQHF

clone size: NA
D gene: TRBD1
J gene: TRBJ2-2
V gene: TRBV6-6
CDR3 DNA: TGTGCCAGCACCTACCTAAACAGGGGAACCGGGGAGCTGTTTTTT
CDR3 protein: CASTYLNRGTGELFF

clone size: NA
D gene: TRBD1
J gene: TRBJ2-5
V gene: TRBV12-5
CDR3 DNA: TGTGCTAGTGGCAAGACAGGGGACCAAGAGACCCAGTACTTC
CDR3 protein: CASGKTGDQETQYF

clone size: few
D gene: NA
J gene: TRBJ1-1
V gene: TRBV5-4
CDR3 DNA: TGTGCCAGCAGCTTGGCCAGCACTGAAGCTTTCTTT
CDR3 protein: CASSLASTEAFF

clone size: NA
D gene: TRBD2
J gene: TRBJ2-7
V gene: TRBV10-3
CDR3 DNA: TGTGCCATCAGTTTAGCGGGAGCCTCCTACGAGCAGTACTTC
CDR3 protein: CAISLAGASYEQYF

clone size: NA
D gene: NA
J gene: TRBJ2-7
V gene: TRBV28
CDR3 DNA: TGTGCCAGCAGTTCCGAGGGGCAGGCCTCCTACGAGCAGTACTTC
CDR3 protein: CASSSEGQASYEQYF

clone size: NA
D gene: TRBD1
J gene: TRBJ2-7
V gene: TRBV19
CDR3 DNA: TGTGCCAGTAGTACCCGGACAGGGGTCTTTTCCTACGAGCAGTACTTC
CDR3 protein: CASSTRTGVFSYEQYF

clone size: NA
D gene: TRBD1
J gene: TRBJ2-2
V gene: TRBV18
CDR3 DNA: TGTGCCAGCTCACCACCAGGGGGCAGGGACACCGGGGAGCTGTTTTTT
CDR3 protein: CASSPPGGRDTGELFF

clone size: NA
D gene: NA
J gene: TRBJ2-7
V gene: TRBV7-6
CDR3 DNA: TGTGCCAGCAGCCCGGGGAGGGGGCCCCAATCCTACGAGCAGTACTTC
CDR3 protein: CASSPGRGPQSYEQYF

clone size: once
D gene: NA
J gene: TRBJ2-2
V gene: TRBV6-5
CDR3 DNA: TGTGCCAGCAGTTACCAGGGCCGGGCTTTTACCGGGGAGCTGTTTTTT
CDR3 protein: CASSYQGRAFTGELFF

clone size: NA
D gene: NA
J gene: TRBJ2-5
V gene: TRBV18
CDR3 DNA: TGTGCCAGCTCCCCTAACGCGCAAGAGACCCAGTACTTC
CDR3 protein: CASSPNAQETQYF

clone size: NA
D gene: NA
J gene: TRBJ1-4
V gene: TRBV19
CDR3 DNA: TGTGCCAGTAGGCGAAGACAGAGTTTGGCTAATGAAAAACTGTTTTTT
CDR3 protein: CASRRRQSLANEKLFF

clone size: NA
D gene: NA
J gene: TRBJ2-5
V gene: TRBV28
CDR3 DNA: TGTGCCAGCAACCAGGGAGGGGGACCCCAAGAGACCCAGTACTTC
CDR3 protein: CASNQGGGPQETQYF

clone size: NA
D gene: NA
J gene: TRBJ2-3
V gene: TRBV28
CDR3 DNA: TGTGCCAGCAGACTAAGGGGCATTGGTACGCAGTATTTT
CDR3 protein: CASRLRGIGTQYF

clone size: NA
D gene: TRBD1
J gene: TRBJ2-7
V gene: TRBV6-6
CDR3 DNA: TGTGCCAGCAGATATGGACAGGGGGCCTACGAGCAGTACTTC
CDR3 protein: CASRYGQGAYEQYF

clone size: NA
D gene: TRBD2
J gene: TRBJ2-1
V gene: TRBV6-6
CDR3 DNA: TGTGCCAGCAGTCCCTTTTATAGCGGGAGGGGGAATGAGCAGTTCTTC
CDR3 protein: CASSPFYSGRGNEQFF

clone size: NA
D gene: NA
J gene: TRBJ2-1
V gene: TRBV7-9
CDR3 DNA: TGTGCCAGCAGCTTAGCAGGGAGTCGCGAGCAGTTCTTC
CDR3 protein: CASSLAGSREQFF

clone size: NA
D gene: NA
J gene: TRBJ2-1
V gene: TRBV2
CDR3 DNA: TGTGCCAGCATCGAAGGTCTTCCTAATGAGCAGTTCTTC
CDR3 protein: CASIEGLPNEQFF

clone size: NA
D gene: TRBD2
J gene: TRBJ2-3
V gene: TRBV5-6
CDR3 DNA: TGTGCCAGCAGCCGTCGGGGGGTAGCGGTCTCTAGCACAGATACGCAGTATTTT
CDR3 protein: CASSRRGVAVSSTDTQYF

clone size: NA
D gene: NA
J gene: TRBJ2-7
V gene: TRBV4-1
CDR3 DNA: TGCGCCAGCAGCCTCTTAGGGGACCTGTTCTACGAGCAGTACTTC
CDR3 protein: CASSLLGDLFYEQYF

clone size: NA
D gene: NA
J gene: TRBJ2-7
V gene: TRBV18
CDR3 DNA: TGTGCCAGCTCACCACCGGGGGCGAAAGGTCTGTACTTC
CDR3 protein: CASSPPGAKGLYF

clone size: NA
D gene: TRBD2
J gene: TRBJ2-1
V gene: TRBV10-3
CDR3 DNA: TGTGCCATCAGGGCTGGAGCGCGGGAGGCCGGGAGTGAGCAGTTCTTC
CDR3 protein: CAIRAGAREAGSEQFF

clone size: NA
D gene: TRBD1
J gene: TRBJ2-5
V gene: TRBV19
CDR3 DNA: TGTGCCAGTAGTATGAAGTCGCCTCGGACAGGGGGCTATGAGACCCAGTACTTC
CDR3 protein: CASSMKSPRTGGYETQYF

clone size: NA
D gene: TRBD2
J gene: TRBJ2-5
V gene: TRBV5-1
CDR3 DNA: TGCGCCAGCAGCCCCGGTGGACTAGCGGTTTTAGAGACCCAGTACTTC
CDR3 protein: CASSPGGLAVLETQYF

clone size: NA
D gene: NA
J gene: TRBJ2-7
V gene: TRBV30
CDR3 DNA: TGTGCCTGGAGCCCCCTCCCCAGGGGAGGTTACGAGCAGTACTTC
CDR3 protein: CAWSPLPRGGYEQYF